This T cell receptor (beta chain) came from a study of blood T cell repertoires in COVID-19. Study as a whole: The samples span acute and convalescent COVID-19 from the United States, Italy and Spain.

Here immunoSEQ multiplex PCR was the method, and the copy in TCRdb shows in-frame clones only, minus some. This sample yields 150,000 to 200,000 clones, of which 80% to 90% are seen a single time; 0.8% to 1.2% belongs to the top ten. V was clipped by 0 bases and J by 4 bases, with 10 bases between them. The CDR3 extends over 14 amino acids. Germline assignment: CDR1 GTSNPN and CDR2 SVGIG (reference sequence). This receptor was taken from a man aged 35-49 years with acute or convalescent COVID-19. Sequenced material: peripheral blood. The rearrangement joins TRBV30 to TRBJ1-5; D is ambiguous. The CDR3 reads CAWSVTSVNQPQHF. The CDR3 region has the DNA TGTGCCTGGAGTGTCACGTCAGTTAATCAGCCCCAGCATTTT.